A selection of T cell receptor beta chains follows, all from one sample in a study of blood T cells in healthy people across ages. TCRdb reanalysed the 5' RACE reads using MiXCR and keeps one entry per CDR3 protein. The sample records 500,000 to 700,000 distinct CDR3 sequences, 25% to 30% being singletons. Sequencing was performed on blood. The receptors stem from a woman older than 75 in good health. The CDR3 runs from the conserved cysteine through the conserved F or W. Fields, in order: clone size, V gene, J gene, D gene, CDR3 protein, CDR3 DNA. D genes are given only for firm matches. Expanded clones get a size class; other rows say once, few or many, or leave the size out.

clone_size: -; v_call: TRBV7-3; j_call: TRBJ2-3; d_call: TRBD2; cdr3_aa: CASSSKGASGDTDTQYF; cdr3_nt: TGTGCCAGCAGCTCAAAAGGGGCTAGCGGGGACACAGATACGCAGTATTTT
clone_size: -; v_call: TRBV18; j_call: TRBJ2-7; d_call: TRBD1; cdr3_aa: CASSPPGRGRAYEQYF; cdr3_nt: TGTGCCAGCTCACCACCGGGAAGGGGGCGAGCCTACGAGCAGTACTTC
clone_size: many; v_call: TRBV20-1; j_call: TRBJ2-3; d_call: -; cdr3_aa: CSAPDGGMDTQYF; cdr3_nt: TGCAGTGCCCCCGATGGGGGCATGGATACGCAGTATTTT
clone_size: -; v_call: TRBV4-1; j_call: TRBJ2-7; d_call: -; cdr3_aa: CASSQVGPYEQYF; cdr3_nt: TGCGCCAGCAGCCAAGTGGGGCCCTACGAGCAGTACTTC
clone_size: many; v_call: TRBV11-2; j_call: TRBJ2-5; d_call: -; cdr3_aa: CASSPAPTVPQETQYF; cdr3_nt: TGTGCCAGCAGCCCTGCCCCGACAGTCCCCCAAGAGACCCAGTACTTC
clone_size: few; v_call: TRBV28; j_call: TRBJ1-1; d_call: -; cdr3_aa: CASSSQYTEAFF; cdr3_nt: TGTGCCAGCAGTTCGCAGTACACTGAAGCTTTCTTT
clone_size: many; v_call: TRBV10-3; j_call: TRBJ2-1; d_call: -; cdr3_aa: CAIRGYNEQFF; cdr3_nt: TGTGCCATCAGGGGATACAATGAGCAGTTCTTC
clone_size: -; v_call: TRBV30; j_call: TRBJ2-7; d_call: -; cdr3_aa: CAGSGHLNYEQYF; cdr3_nt: TGTGCCGGGAGTGGCCACCTAAACTACGAGCAGTACTTC
clone_size: few; v_call: TRBV28; j_call: TRBJ1-6; d_call: TRBD1; cdr3_aa: CASRGTDRANSPLHF; cdr3_nt: TGTGCCAGCAGGGGGACGGACAGGGCTAATTCACCCCTCCACTTT
clone_size: few; v_call: TRBV6-5; j_call: TRBJ1-4; d_call: TRBD1; cdr3_aa: CASSLQGINEKLFF; cdr3_nt: TGTGCCAGCAGTCTACAGGGGATTAATGAAAAACTGTTTTTT
clone_size: many; v_call: TRBV11-2; j_call: TRBJ1-1; d_call: -; cdr3_aa: CASSPGADLNTEAFF; cdr3_nt: TGTGCCAGCAGCCCCGGGGCAGACCTGAACACTGAAGCTTTCTTT
clone_size: many; v_call: TRBV20-1; j_call: TRBJ1-1; d_call: -; cdr3_aa: CSAREMALGNTEAFF; cdr3_nt: TGCAGTGCTAGAGAGATGGCCTTAGGGAACACTGAAGCTTTCTTT
clone_size: many; v_call: TRBV9; j_call: TRBJ2-5; d_call: TRBD2; cdr3_aa: CASSVLAGKETQYF; cdr3_nt: TGTGCCAGCAGCGTGCTAGCGGGGAAAGAGACCCAGTACTTC
clone_size: -; v_call: TRBV20-1; j_call: TRBJ2-5; d_call: TRBD2; cdr3_aa: CSARHPSGGYQETQYF; cdr3_nt: TGCAGTGCTAGACACCCTAGCGGGGGCTACCAAGAGACCCAGTACTTC
clone_size: many; v_call: TRBV29-1; j_call: TRBJ2-3; d_call: -; cdr3_aa: CSVPPQGLGDTQYF; cdr3_nt: TGCAGCGTCCCCCCCCAGGGGTTGGGAGATACGCAGTATTTT
clone_size: -; v_call: TRBV5-1; j_call: TRBJ2-1; d_call: TRBD1; cdr3_aa: CASYPGQGVRNEQFF; cdr3_nt: TGCGCCAGCTATCCGGGACAGGGGGTTCGCAATGAGCAGTTCTTC
clone_size: many; v_call: TRBV11-1; j_call: TRBJ2-5; d_call: TRBD1; cdr3_aa: CASSKSTGGGQETQYF; cdr3_nt: TGTGCCAGCAGCAAAAGTACAGGGGGCGGCCAAGAGACCCAGTACTTC
clone_size: -; v_call: TRBV20-1; j_call: TRBJ2-1; d_call: TRBD2; cdr3_aa: CSAWSGIPGNEQFF; cdr3_nt: TGCAGTGCTTGGAGCGGGATCCCGGGGAATGAGCAGTTCTTC
clone_size: many; v_call: TRBV7-2; j_call: TRBJ2-4; d_call: -; cdr3_aa: CASSLGPAKNIQYF; cdr3_nt: TGTGCCAGCAGCTTAGGGCCCGCCAAAAACATTCAGTACTTC
clone_size: many; v_call: TRBV7-9; j_call: TRBJ1-1; d_call: -; cdr3_aa: CASSLGTGLPTNTEAFF; cdr3_nt: TGTGCCAGCAGCTTAGGAACAGGCCTCCCTACGAACACTGAAGCTTTCTTT
clone_size: many; v_call: TRBV4-2; j_call: TRBJ2-3; d_call: TRBD2; cdr3_aa: CASSQEGLAGVSTDTQYF; cdr3_nt: TGTGCCAGCAGCCAAGAGGGACTAGCGGGGGTCAGCACAGATACGCAGTATTTT
clone_size: -; v_call: TRBV28; j_call: TRBJ1-1; d_call: -; cdr3_aa: CASSFPGPYTEAFF; cdr3_nt: TGTGCCAGCAGTTTCCCGGGTCCTTACACTGAAGCTTTCTTT
clone_size: -; v_call: TRBV30; j_call: TRBJ1-4; d_call: -; cdr3_aa: CAWSVTGLTNEKRFF; cdr3_nt: TGTGCCTGGAGTGTGACAGGTCTGACTAATGAAAAACGGTTTTTT